The present T cell receptor (beta chain) was sequenced within a study of blood T cell repertoires in COVID-19. Germline V gene data show CDR1 as SGHNT and CDR2 as YYREEE (reference sequence). This CDR3 has 18 residues. V shed 4 bases, J shed 5 bases, and the junction held 20 bases outside the gene matches. Methods used by the authors: Reference gene primer amplification gave estimated nucleated cell counts. Sequencing was performed with immunoSEQ multiplex PCR; in TCRdb, only in-frame clones are kept and a portion is missing. V, J and clone size derive from that table, while D and trimming were established from the DNA sequence. This table has approximately 150,000 clones, about 85% appearing once.

This clonotype was sampled from a man between 65 and 85 years old who had recovered from COVID-19. Sequenced: peripheral blood. The chain links TRBV5-4 to TRBJ2-5; 7 bases align to TRBD2. For the CDR3, the DNA is TGTGCCAGCAGCAAGACCCTAGCGGCTTTATCCGGGAGGGAGACCCAGTACTTC. Protein: CASSKTLAALSGRETQYF.